This T cell receptor beta chain was retrieved from a study of T cells in Graves' hyperthyroidism and ophthalmopathy. General study points: A model using 13 V-J features told ophthalmopathy apart from stable hyperthyroidism.

RNA transcripts gave rise to amplified TCR beta CDR3 regions. RT-PCR in the first round (using the HTBI primer set) targeted the TCR CDR3. TCRdb reprocessed the multiplex PCR reads with MiXCR, giving one entry per CDR3 protein. The sample lists over 700,000 distinct CDR3 sequences, about 35% seen once, with around 30% in the top ten. Not enrolled were patients with uncontrolled infection, other autoimmune disease, pregnancy or lactation. Together with thyroid ultrasound, orbital computed tomography, serum thyroxine and TRAb, clinical symptoms were used for diagnoses. PBMCs were obtained from over 8.5 ml fresh peripheral blood. Germline V gene lookup returns CDR1 DFQATT and CDR2 SNEGSKA (reference sequence). This CDR3 contains 12 residues. V was clipped by 0 bases and J by 8 bases; unmatched bases: 2. This clonotype came up many times. Its specificity is not known.

Material for sequencing was blood. The TCR was taken from a woman aged 35 to 49 with Graves' hyperthyroidism. This chain connects TRBV20-1 to TRBJ1-2, with 8 bases fitting TRBD1. CDR3: CSARDTGGGYTF. Here the CDR3 DNA reads TGCAGTGCTAGAGATACAGGGGGGGGCTACACCTTC.